Sequencing of this T cell receptor beta chain was carried out in a study of T cells in localized non-small cell lung cancer. For this clone: Its antigen is unidentified.

V shed 4 bases and J shed 0 bases, with 4 bases lying between them. The CDR3 sequence is 12 residues long. CDR1 is SGHRS, CDR2 YFSETQ, per germline. Sequenced by immunoSEQ multiplex PCR; TCRdb stores in-frame clones only, minus some. The data show around 19,000 clones, around 90% seen once. Study outcomes and limitations: Those with higher blood T cell density had longer overall survival. Across samples, adjacent lung featured a median around 60 of the top 100 tumor clones. Of the tissues analyzed, uninvolved adjacent lung showed maximal T cell clonality, greater than tumor. The study sequenced only one region of the tumor. As a result, intratumor heterogeneity could not be excluded and remains possible.

This chain joins TRBV5-1 and TRBJ2-5; D unresolved. The receptor's source is a woman aged 35-70 years with stage I lung adenocarcinoma. The input for sequencing was peripheral blood, taken before any cancer treatment. The CDR3 loop reads CASSLYQETQYF. CDR3 nucleotide sequence: TGCGCCAGCAGCCTCTACCAAGAGACCCAGTACTTC.